This T cell receptor beta chain was captured in a study of CXCR3-negative and CXCR3-positive naive CD8 T cells. Notes on the study in general: Greater hydrophobicity was found in TRB CDR3s of CXCR3-positive naive cells than of CXCR3-negative naive cells. Each naive subset displayed comparably high diversity, whereas memory CD8+ cells displayed much lower diversity.

A remark on this clonotype: What it binds is not known.

All TRB cDNA libraries came from 5' RACE performed with UMI labels. Reprocessing the 5' RACE reads, TCRdb reports a single entry for every CDR3 protein and omits DNA. The listing contains around 110,000 distinct CDR3 sequences. The authors gated naive CD8+ T cells as CD45RO-CCR7+CD27+CD95-. Germline V gene data show CDR1 as SEHNR and CDR2 as FQNEAQ (reference sequence). There are 22 residues in the CDR3. The source is a human donor in good health. Some clones in this sample may be carry-over from other donors' samples. The sequenced sample was naive CXCR3+ CD8+ T cells from blood. Subset: CD45RO-CCR7+CD27+CD95- naive CD8+ T cells expressing CXCR3 (TNR3+). V is TRBV7-9 and J is TRBJ2-7; the TRBD1 assignment by TCRdb is unverifiable without DNA. This chain's CDR3 is CASSPFGPFTLKTGTGIEEEYF.